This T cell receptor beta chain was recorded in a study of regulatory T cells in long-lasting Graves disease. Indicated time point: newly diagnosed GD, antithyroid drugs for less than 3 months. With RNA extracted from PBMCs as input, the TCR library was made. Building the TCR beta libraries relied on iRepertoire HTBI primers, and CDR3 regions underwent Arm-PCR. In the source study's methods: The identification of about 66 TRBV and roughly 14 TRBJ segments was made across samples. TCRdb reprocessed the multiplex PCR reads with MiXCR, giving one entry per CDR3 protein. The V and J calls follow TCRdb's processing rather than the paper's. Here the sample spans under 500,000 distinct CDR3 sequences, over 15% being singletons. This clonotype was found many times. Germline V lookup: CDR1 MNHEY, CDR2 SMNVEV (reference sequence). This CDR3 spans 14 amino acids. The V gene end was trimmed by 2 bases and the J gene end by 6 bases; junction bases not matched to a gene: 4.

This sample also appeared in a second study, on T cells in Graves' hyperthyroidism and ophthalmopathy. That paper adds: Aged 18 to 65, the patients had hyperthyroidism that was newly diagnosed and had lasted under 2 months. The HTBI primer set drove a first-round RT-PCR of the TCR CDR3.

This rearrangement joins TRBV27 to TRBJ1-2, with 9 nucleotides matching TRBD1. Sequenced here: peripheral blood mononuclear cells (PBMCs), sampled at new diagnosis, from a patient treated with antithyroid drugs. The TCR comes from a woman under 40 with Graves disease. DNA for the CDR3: TGTGCCAGCAGTTTAGGGACAGGGCATAATGGCTACACCTTC. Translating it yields CASSLGTGHNGYTF.